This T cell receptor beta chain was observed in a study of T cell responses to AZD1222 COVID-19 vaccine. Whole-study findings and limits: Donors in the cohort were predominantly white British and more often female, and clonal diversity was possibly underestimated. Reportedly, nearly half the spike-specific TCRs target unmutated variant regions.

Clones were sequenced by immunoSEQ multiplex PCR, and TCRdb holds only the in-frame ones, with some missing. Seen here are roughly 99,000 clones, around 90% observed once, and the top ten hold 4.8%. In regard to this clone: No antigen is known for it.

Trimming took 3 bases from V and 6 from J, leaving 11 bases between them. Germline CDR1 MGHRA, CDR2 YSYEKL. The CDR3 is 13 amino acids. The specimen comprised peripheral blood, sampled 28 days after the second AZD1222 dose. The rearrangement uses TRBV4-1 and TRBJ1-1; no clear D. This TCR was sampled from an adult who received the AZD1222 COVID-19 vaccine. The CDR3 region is CASSQGSWPEAFF. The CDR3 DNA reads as TGCGCCAGCAGCCAGGGTAGTTGGCCTGAAGCTTTCTTT.